Each of the 15 T cell receptor beta chains below was sequenced from the same sample in a study of blood T cell repertoires in COVID-19. Repertoires were generated with immunoSEQ multiplex PCR, while TCRdb's copy carries only in-frame clones and drops some. The table has 20,000 to 25,000 clones, roughly 89% seen once. The sequenced sample was peripheral blood. These receptors were collected from a woman in her seventies with active COVID-19.

CDR3 loop: CTSSLERFQGANSPLHF. DNA of the CDR3: TGCACCAGCAGCCTGGAACGGTTTCAGGGGGCGAATTCACCCCTCCACTTT. The chain links TRBV1 to TRBJ1-6; TRBD1 is the table's D call and was not checked against the DNA. TRBV1 is a listed pseudogene. The CDR3 is made up of 17 amino acids.

The V call is TRBV7-2, the J call TRBJ1-3; no clear D gene. In germline, CDR1 is SGHTA, CDR2 FQGNSA. The CDR3 totals 14 residues. The germline V and J ends were trimmed by 5 bases and 4 bases, with 12 bases remaining between them. In DNA, the CDR3 is TGTGCCAGCAGCACCGGGCCGGGAGGAAACACCATATATTTT. Its protein is CASSTGPGGNTIYF. Combining the CDR3 with reference TRBV7-2 and TRBJ1-3 gives the whole variable domain GAGVSQSPSNKVTEKGKDVELRCDPISGHTALYWYRQSLGQGLEFLIYFQGNSAPDKSGLPSDRFSAERTGGSVSTLTIQRTQQEDSAVYLCASSTGPGGNTIYFGEGSWLTVV.

The V call is TRBV3-1 (or the pseudogene TRBV3-2), the J call TRBJ2-5; weak D call: TRBD2 (5 bases). The CDR3 runs 14 residues. Trimming left V 4 bases short and J 10 bases short, with 19 bases between. Germline assignment: CDR1 LGHDT and CDR2 YNNKEL (reference sequence). CDR3 protein: CASSLGQPQGSQYF. Written as DNA, the CDR3 is TGTGCCAGCAGCCTCGGGCAGCCCCAAGGGAGCCAGTACTTC.

CDR3 coding DNA: TGTGCCAGCAGCTTGTACGCAGGGAAGGCCTATGGCTACACCTTC. It yields the protein CASSLYAGKAYGYTF. The J gene is TRBJ1-2, the V gene TRBV5-4, with D possibly matching TRBD1 (5 bases). There are 15 residues in the CDR3. Germline-derived CDR1 and CDR2 are SGHNT and YYREEE (reference sequence). Deletions cut 1 base from V and 4 bases from J, with 14 bases between.

The V gene is TRBV7-2, the J gene TRBJ2-7, with 9 bases that match TRBD1. This CDR3 contains 18 residues. Germline CDR1 is SGHTA and CDR2 is FQGNSA. V lost 2 bases to trimming and J lost 4 bases; unmatched junction nucleotides: 15. CDR3 bases: TGTGCCAGCAGCTTATTCCTCCCCGGGACAGGGAATAAGTACGAGCAGTACTTC. Amino acids: CASSLFLPGTGNKYEQYF.

The V gene is TRBV6-6, the J gene TRBJ1-5, with D uncertain. The CDR3 spans 14 residues. Germline CDR1 and CDR2: MNHNY and SVGAGI (reference sequence). V lost 5 bases and J lost 5, with 13 bases in between. CDR3: CASSLSSLYQPQHF. DNA for the CDR3: TGTGCCAGCAGTCTGAGCTCCTTATATCAGCCCCAGCATTTT.

This clone was seen a handful of times. The rearrangement joins TRBV6-5 to TRBJ2-2, with 7 bases matching TRBD1. This CDR3 region has 14 residues. With 6 bases clipped from V and 3 bases from J, the junction kept 4 bases outside the gene matches. The germline V gene encodes CDR1 MNHEY and CDR2 SVGAGI. CDR3 amino acids: CASSRDRDTGELFF. CDR3 bases: TGTGCCAGCAGCCGAGACAGGGACACCGGGGAGCTGTTTTTT.

The chain has TRBV3-1 (or the pseudogene TRBV3-2) and TRBJ2-7, with 10 nucleotides matching TRBD2. Germline V gene lookup returns CDR1 LGHDT and CDR2 YNNKEL (reference sequence). V trimming: 1 base; J trimming: 4 bases; junction bases outside the gene matches: 4. The CDR3 extends over 15 amino acids. The CDR3 sequence is CASSQGVAGGYEQYF. DNA of the CDR3: TGTGCCAGCAGCCAAGGGGTAGCGGGGGGTTACGAGCAGTACTTC.

The rearrangement links TRBV5-6 to TRBJ1-4; D uncertain. Germline V CDR1 and CDR2: SGHDT, YYEEEE. Trimming left V 3 bases short and J 4 bases short, with 19 bases between. This CDR3 region has 17 residues. As DNA, the CDR3 is TGTGCCAGCAGCTCCCGGGTACACGGGGTCGGTAATGAAAAACTGTTTTTT. Translation: CASSSRVHGVGNEKLFF.

Only one count was recorded for this clone. The J gene is TRBJ2-7, the V gene TRBV4-3; 11 bases match TRBD1. V lost 4 bases, J lost 6 bases, and 5 bases stayed unmatched. Germline V gene sequence: CDR1 LGHNA, CDR2 YSLEER. This CDR3 comprises 14 residues. CDR3 nucleotide sequence: TGCGCCAGCAGCCTACGGACAGGGGGCCTCGAGCAGTACTTC. It is translated as CASSLRTGGLEQYF.

The J gene is TRBJ2-1, the V gene TRBV29-1, with 8 bases lining up with TRBD2. V shed 2 bases and J 5 bases; nucleotides not matched to a gene: 8. The germline V gene has CDR1 SQVTM and CDR2 ANQGSEA. This CDR3 region has 15 residues. CDR3 sequence reads: CSVENWRGADNEQFF. The CDR3 coding sequence is TGCAGCGTTGAAAATTGGCGGGGGGCGGACAATGAGCAGTTCTTC.

The chain recombines TRBV6-5 with TRBJ1-6; 7 bases agree with TRBD1. This CDR3 has 16 amino acids. The J segment lost 2 bases and the V segment lost 3 bases, leaving 4 bases of the junction unmatched. Germline lookup yields CDR1 MNHEY and CDR2 SVGAGI. The DNA for the CDR3 is TGTGCCAGCAGTTATATACAGGGGACCTATAATTCACCCCTCCACTTT. This translates into CASSYIQGTYNSPLHF.

The chain links TRBV6-4 to TRBJ1-1; D is perhaps TRBD1 (5 bases). The CDR3 is made up of 15 amino acids. With 3 bases removed from V and 4 bases from J, the gap between germline ends came to 15 bases. Germline CDR1 is MRHNA and CDR2 is SNTAGT. DNA of the CDR3: TGTGCCAGCAGTGAATTTGCGGGGGGGGGCACTGAAGCTTTCTTT. This translates into CASSEFAGGGTEAFF.

V and J are TRBV6-5 and TRBJ1-4; 8 positions agree with TRBD1. This CDR3 has 14 amino acids. With 6 bases clipped from V and 5 bases from J, the junction kept 5 bases outside the gene matches. The V gene's germline CDR1 is MNHEY and CDR2 SVGAGI. CDR3 amino acids: CASRPGGLNEKLFF. In nucleotides, the CDR3 is TGTGCCAGCAGGCCAGGGGGCCTCAATGAAAAACTGTTTTTT.

The rearrangement joins TRBV7-8 to TRBJ1-2; possibly TRBD1 for D (5 bases). The CDR3 is 15 residues long. V lost 1 base and J 4 bases, leaving 13 bases between the germline ends. Germline-derived CDR1 and CDR2 are SGHVS and FQNEAQ. CDR3 amino acids: CASSLVGPTLYGYTF. CDR3 nucleotide sequence: TGTGCCAGCAGCTTAGTGGGGCCCACTCTCTATGGCTACACCTTC.